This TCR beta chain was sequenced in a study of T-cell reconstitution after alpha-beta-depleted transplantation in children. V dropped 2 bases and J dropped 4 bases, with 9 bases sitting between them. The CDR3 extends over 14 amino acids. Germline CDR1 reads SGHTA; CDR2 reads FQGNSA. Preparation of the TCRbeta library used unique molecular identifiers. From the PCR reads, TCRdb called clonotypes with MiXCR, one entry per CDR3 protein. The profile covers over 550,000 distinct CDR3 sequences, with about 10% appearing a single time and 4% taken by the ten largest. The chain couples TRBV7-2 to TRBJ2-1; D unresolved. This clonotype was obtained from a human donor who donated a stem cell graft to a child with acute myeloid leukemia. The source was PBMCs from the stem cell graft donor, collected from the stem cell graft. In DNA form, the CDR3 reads TGTGCCAGCAGCTTATTAGGTCTTTACAATGAGCAGTTCTTC. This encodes CASSLLGLYNEQFF.